These 30 T cell receptor beta chains were all obtained from the same sample, sequenced in a study of blood T cell repertoires in COVID-19. The method was immunoSEQ multiplex PCR; TCRdb's version includes in-frame clones alone and lacks a portion of them. The repertoire consists of 95,000 to 150,000 clones, with 80% to 90% occurring once and the leading ten covering just under 30%. Sequenced input: peripheral blood. These receptors came from a woman aged 70 to 79 with acute or convalescent COVID-19.

The CDR3 region has the DNA TGTGCCAGTAGCCCGGGACAGGAGGGACAGCCCCAGCATTTT. It specifies CASSPGQEGQPQHF. This chain connects TRBV19 to TRBJ1-5; 8 bases are a match to TRBD1. CDR1 is LNHDA and CDR2 is SQIVND in the germline V gene (reference sequence). Trimming cost V 6 bases and J 7 bases; bases outside gene matches: 8. The CDR3 contains 14 residues.

This clone was counted once. The CDR3 is CAWSASGGYGYTF. CDR3 DNA sequence: TGTGCCTGGAGTGCCTCAGGGGGCTATGGCTACACCTTC. The chain has TRBV30 and TRBJ1-2; 7 nucleotides match TRBD1. The CDR3 is 13 residues long. CDR1 and CDR2 (germline): GTSNPN, SVGIG (reference sequence). V dropped 1 base and J dropped 4; count of bases not matched to a gene: 3. The full variable domain, with the rest looked up from reference TRBV30 and TRBJ1-2, is SQTIHQWPATLVQPVGSPLSLECTVEGTSNPNLYWYRQAAGRGLQLLFYSVGIGQISSEVPQNLSASRPQDRQFILSSKKLLLSDSGFYLCAWSASGGYGYTFGSGTRLTVV.

The chain recombines TRBV5-1 with TRBJ2-3; D is possibly TRBD1 (6 bases). V dropped 1 base and J dropped 3 bases, with 12 bases sitting between them. There are 15 residues in the CDR3. Germline CDR1 and CDR2: SGHRS and YFSETQ. CDR3 coding DNA: TGCGCCAGCAGCTTGACAGGGTTTGCGACAGATACGCAGTATTTT. Protein product: CASSLTGFATDTQYF.

CDR3 nucleotide sequence: TGTGCCAGCAGCCACGGACAGATGAACACTGAAGCTTTCTTT. Its protein is CASSHGQMNTEAFF. The chain uses TRBV9 and TRBJ1-1; D may be TRBD1 (6 bases). The length of the CDR3 is 14 residues. The V end was cut by 4 bases, the J end by 0 bases, with 10 bases between. In germline, CDR1 is SGDLS, CDR2 YYNGEE.

V is TRBV19 and J is TRBJ1-2; 9 bases agree with TRBD1. Germline assignment: CDR1 LNHDA and CDR2 SQIVND (reference sequence). V dropped 7 bases and J dropped 5; count of bases not matched to a gene: 11. This CDR3 region has 15 residues. The CDR3 sequence: CASIPNRGQGYGYTF. CDR3 DNA: TGTGCCAGTATCCCAAACAGGGGGCAAGGGTATGGCTACACCTTC.

The CDR3 spells CATSSPQASSYNEQFF. In DNA, the CDR3 is TGTGCCACCAGCAGTCCTCAAGCGAGCTCCTACAATGAGCAGTTCTTC. The V call is TRBV15, the J call TRBJ2-1; D is uncertain. CDR3 length equals 16 residues. V was cut by 3 bases and J by 0 bases, with 12 bases left in between. Germline-derived CDR1 and CDR2 are LNHNV and YYDKDF (reference sequence).

The genes are TRBV5-4 and TRBJ2-7; tentatively, D is TRBD1 (6 bases). Germline CDR1 is SGHNT and CDR2 is YYREEE (reference sequence). V was trimmed by 2 bases and J by 7 bases, leaving 16 bases between them. The CDR3 consists of 14 residues. The CDR3 coding sequence is TGTGCCAGCAGCTTTTTGGGGACAAACGCGGAGCAGTACTTC. Encoded protein: CASSFLGTNAEQYF. Filled out from reference TRBV5-4 and TRBJ2-7, the complete variable domain reads ETGVTQSPTHLIKTRGQQVTLRCSSQSGHNTVSWYQQALGQGPQFIFQYYREEENGRGNFPPRFSGLQFPNYSSELNVNALELDDSALYLCASSFLGTNAEQYFGPGTRLTVT.

The J gene is TRBJ2-2, the V gene TRBV30; 7 bases map to TRBD1. This CDR3 has 17 residues. The V segment lost 2 bases and the J segment 0 bases; nucleotides outside the gene matches: 9. Germline V gives CDR1 GTSNPN, CDR2 SVGIG (reference sequence). CDR3 loop: CAWSYLGQATNTGELFF. The CDR3 DNA sequence: TGTGCCTGGAGTTACTTAGGACAGGCTACGAACACCGGGGAGCTGTTTTTT. Full variable domain (missing parts from reference TRBV30 and TRBJ2-2): SQTIHQWPATLVQPVGSPLSLECTVEGTSNPNLYWYRQAAGRGLQLLFYSVGIGQISSEVPQNLSASRPQDRQFILSSKKLLLSDSGFYLCAWSYLGQATNTGELFFGEGSRLTVL.

This clone occurred a few times. The rearrangement joins TRBV6-6 to TRBJ1-1; D is possibly TRBD1 (6 bases). Germline CDR1 MNHNY, CDR2 SVGAGI (reference sequence). The CDR3 loop spans 14 amino acids. Trimming took off 6 bases at V and 1 base at J, with 12 bases between the two ends. Here the CDR3 DNA reads TGTGCCAGCAGAAGAGGACAGAAGAACACTGAAGCTTTCTTT. Translating gives CASRRGQKNTEAFF.

This chain connects TRBV6-2 or TRBV6-3 to TRBJ1-1; 7 bases are shared with TRBD1. The CDR3 extends over 17 amino acids. From germline, CDR1 is MNHEY and CDR2 SVGEGT. J was trimmed by 1 base and V by 2 bases; bases with no gene match: 10. CDR3 sequence reads: CASSYPPRTGKNTEAFF. CDR3 bases: TGTGCCAGCAGTTACCCACCCCGGACAGGAAAGAACACTGAAGCTTTCTTT.

Many counts were recorded for this clone. The V gene is TRBV20-1, the J gene TRBJ1-4, with D hard to call. From germline, CDR1 is DFQATT and CDR2 SNEGSKA (reference sequence). The CDR3 consists of 11 residues. Trimming cost V 6 bases and J 7 bases, with 9 bases left between them. CDR3 nucleotide sequence: TGCAGTGCGGAAGAGGGTGAAAAACTGTTTTTT. Translation: CSAEEGEKLFF.

The rearrangement uses TRBV7-8 and TRBJ2-5; 8 bases align to TRBD1. The V gene's germline CDR1 is SGHVS and CDR2 FQNEAQ. J lost 5 bases, V lost 6 bases, and 23 bases had no gene match. The CDR3 runs 19 residues. The CDR3 here is CASSPGTWTGMRGQETQYF. The CDR3 DNA reads TGTGCCAGCAGTCCAGGTACATGGACAGGGATGAGGGGTCAGGAGACCCAGTACTTC.

The rearrangement links TRBV19 to TRBJ2-2; 7 bases fit TRBD1. The germline gives CDR1 LNHDA, CDR2 SQIVND (reference sequence). The J segment lost 7 bases and the V segment lost 3 bases, leaving 5 bases of the junction unmatched. CDR3 length equals 14 residues. DNA for the CDR3: TGTGCCAGTAGTATTAGGGGGCTTGGCGGGGAGCTGTTTTTT. It encodes CASSIRGLGGELFF.

This clone was observed a few times. The chain employs TRBV10-3 and TRBJ2-1; 9 bases match TRBD1. Germline CDR1 and CDR2: ENHRY and SYGVKD. Trimming took 4 bases from V and 10 from J; bases not matched to a gene: 8. This CDR3 region has 14 residues. The CDR3 region has the DNA TGTGCCATCAGTGGACAGGGGGGGAGGGAAGAGCAGTTCTTC. Translation gives CAISGQGGREEQFF.

This clone was recorded only once. The rearrangement uses TRBV30 and TRBJ1-2; 9 bases are shared with TRBD1. This CDR3 contains 16 residues. The germline V gene has CDR1 GTSNPN and CDR2 SVGIG (reference sequence). V shed 5 bases, J shed 3 bases, and the junction held 13 bases outside the gene matches. In DNA, the CDR3 is TGTGCCTGGGGAGGGACAGGGAAACCATTTGACTATGGCTACACCTTC. This codes for CAWGGTGKPFDYGYTF.

J is TRBJ2-1 and V is TRBV11-2; the match to TRBD2 covers 9 bases. Germline V gene lookup returns CDR1 SGHAT and CDR2 FQNNGV. The V segment lost 5 bases and the J segment 4 bases; nucleotides outside the gene matches: 9. The CDR3 is 16 amino acids. Here the CDR3 DNA reads TGTGCCAGCAGCCTCGCAGCGGGGGGAGGTTACAATGAGCAGTTCTTC. Encoded protein: CASSLAAGGGYNEQFF.

Only a few counts were recorded for this clone. V usage is TRBV24-1 and J usage is TRBJ1-2; TRBD1 might be the D (5 bases). The V gene's germline CDR1 is KGHDR and CDR2 SFDVKD. Trimming took 3 bases from V and 1 from J, leaving 20 bases between them. This CDR3 has 18 residues. CDR3 nucleotide sequence: TGTGCCACCAGTGATGGGGCAGCTAGTACCAATCTTAACTATGGCTACACCTTC. It encodes CATSDGAASTNLNYGYTF.

This chain joins TRBV19 and TRBJ2-5; a possible D gene is TRBD1 (5 bases). The length of the CDR3 is 16 residues. The V gene lost 1 base and the J gene lost 1 base, with 13 bases spanning the gap. Germline-derived CDR1 and CDR2 are LNHDA and SQIVND (reference sequence). The CDR3 nucleotides read TGTGCCAGTAGTATAGCAGGCAGGGCGCTCCAAGAGACCCAGTACTTC. Its translation: CASSIAGRALQETQYF.

This clone was seen once. This chain links TRBV9 with TRBJ1-1; 7 nucleotides line up with TRBD1. Per the germline V gene, CDR1 is SGDLS and CDR2 is YYNGEE. The V and J ends lost 4 bases and 4 bases, in that order; junction bases with no gene match: 16. The CDR3 sequence is 17 residues long. This chain's CDR3 is CASSLTGTASLVTEAFF. Written as DNA, the CDR3 is TGTGCCAGCAGCCTAACCGGGACAGCGAGCTTAGTCACTGAAGCTTTCTTT.

V gene TRBV28 combines with J gene TRBJ1-2, with 9 positions matching TRBD1. Trimming cost V 5 bases and J 6 bases; bases outside gene matches: 10. The germline CDR1 and CDR2 sequences are MDHEN and SYDVKM. This CDR3 spans 15 amino acids. CDR3 coding DNA: TGTGCCAGCAGTCCGAGACAGGGGGAAGTAGATGGCTACACCTTC. Amino acid sequence: CASSPRQGEVDGYTF.

The chain carries TRBV5-6 and TRBJ2-7; possible D gene TRBD2, 5 bases. Germline lookup yields CDR1 SGHDT and CDR2 YYEEEE. The CDR3 runs 12 residues. Trimming pared 5 bases from V and 2 bases from J, leaving 8 bases between. CDR3 sequence: CASRRETYEQYF. CDR3 coding DNA: TGTGCCAGCAGAAGGGAGACCTACGAGCAGTACTTC.

The V gene is TRBV7-9, the J gene TRBJ1-6; TRBD1 aligns across 7 bases. V lost 5 bases and J lost 10; bases outside the gene matches: 8. CDR3 length equals 14 residues. Germline loops: CDR1 SEHNR, CDR2 FQNEAQ (reference sequence). This CDR3 reads CASSPPGGGSPLHF. The CDR3 nucleotides read TGTGCCAGCAGCCCTCCAGGGGGAGGATCACCCCTCCACTTT.

The gene calls are TRBV2 and TRBJ2-1; TRBD1 is a possible D gene (6 bases). The V and J ends lost 6 bases and 5 bases respectively, with 17 bases between them. The CDR3 is 15 residues long. CDR1 SNHLY and CDR2 FYNNEI come from the germline V gene. The CDR3 loop is CASRDQTGVDNEQFF. CDR3 in DNA: TGTGCCAGCAGGGACCAGACAGGAGTCGACAATGAGCAGTTCTTC. The full variable domain, rest sourced from reference TRBV2 and TRBJ2-1, is EPEVTQTPSHQVTQMGQEVILRCVPISNHLYFYWYRQILGQKVEFLVSFYNNEISEKSEIFDDQFSVERPDGSNFTLKIRSTKLEDSAMYFCASRDQTGVDNEQFFGPGTRLTVL.

The chain couples TRBV28 to TRBJ1-5; D possibly corresponds to TRBD1 (6 bases). The CDR3 runs 16 residues. Per the germline V gene, CDR1 is MDHEN and CDR2 is SYDVKM. V was shortened by 2 bases and J by 2 bases, with 13 bases between the two germline ends. The CDR3 here is CASSLPQGFGNQPQHF. DNA for the CDR3: TGTGCCAGCAGTTTACCGCAGGGGTTTGGCAATCAGCCCCAGCATTTT. Using reference TRBV28 and TRBJ1-5 for the parts outside the CDR3, the full variable domain is DVKVTQSSRYLVKRTGEKVFLECVQDMDHENMFWYRQDPGLGLRLIYFSYDVKMKEKGDIPEGYSVSREKKERFSLILESASTNQTSMYLCASSLPQGFGNQPQHFGDGTRLSIL.

J is TRBJ1-6 and V is TRBV5-4; D ambiguous. V was shortened by 5 bases and J by 8 bases, with 11 bases between the two germline ends. The CDR3 runs to 13 residues. Germline-derived CDR1 and CDR2 are SGHNT and YYREEE (reference sequence). CDR3 residues: CASRYELDSPLHF. The CDR3 coding sequence is TGTGCCAGCAGATATGAACTGGATTCACCCCTCCACTTT.

This clone came up once. The genes are TRBV4-1 and TRBJ2-4, with D maybe TRBD2 (5 bases). CDR1 MGHRA and CDR2 YSYEKL come from the germline V gene. The CDR3 has 15 residues. The ends were cut back, 2 bases at V and 2 bases at J, with 10 bases in the middle. In DNA form, the CDR3 reads TGCGCCAGCAGCCAATTGGGAGTTTCCAAAAACATTCAGTACTTC. Its protein is CASSQLGVSKNIQYF.

This rearrangement joins TRBV11-3 to TRBJ1-4; tentative D call: TRBD1 (6 bases). This CDR3 region has 15 residues. Per the germline V gene, CDR1 is SGHNT and CDR2 is YENEEA. Trimming stripped 4 bases from V and 5 bases from J, with 14 bases between. This CDR3 reads CASSSYGTPNEKLFF. The CDR3 DNA reads TGTGCCAGCAGCTCCTACGGGACACCAAATGAAAAACTGTTTTTT.

The chain is built from TRBV3-1 (or the pseudogene TRBV3-2) and TRBJ1-4; unclear D gene. Trimming removed 4 bases from V and 0 bases from J, with 6 bases in between. Looked up from germline, CDR1 is LGHDT and CDR2 is YNNKEL (reference sequence). This CDR3 has 14 residues. CDR3 sequence (DNA): TGTGCCAGCAGCCCGACAACAACTAATGAAAAACTGTTTTTT. This sequence encodes CASSPTTTNEKLFF.

This clone has more than one count but fewer than ten. Here the CDR3 reads CASSPPSSGKDTEAFF. CDR3 bases: TGTGCCAGCTCACCACCGTCGTCAGGCAAGGACACTGAAGCTTTCTTT. The rearrangement uses TRBV18 and TRBJ1-1; D call uncertain. The V gene lost 0 bases and the J gene lost 3 bases, with 14 bases spanning the gap. Per the germline V gene, CDR1 is KGHSH and CDR2 is LQKENI. The CDR3 runs to 16 residues. Drawing the rest from reference TRBV18 and TRBJ1-1, the complete variable domain is NAGVMQNPRHLVRRRGQEARLRCSPMKGHSHVYWYRQLPEEGLKFMVYLQKENIIDESGMPKERFSAEFPKEGPSILRIQQVVRGDSAAYFCASSPPSSGKDTEAFFGQGTRLTVV.

CDR3 sequence: CSVGGEEQYF. CDR3 nucleotides: TGCAGTGTAGGAGGGGAAGAGCAGTACTTC. The chain recombines TRBV20-1 with TRBJ2-7, with a tentative D call TRBD2 (6 bases). Germline CDR1 and CDR2: DFQATT and SNEGSKA (reference sequence). This CDR3 contains 10 residues. Trimming took 7 bases from V and 7 from J, leaving 11 bases between them.